The rows below give T cell receptor beta chains drawn from one sample of a study of regulatory T cells in long-lasting Graves disease. TCRdb reprocessed the multiplex PCR reads with MiXCR, giving one entry per CDR3 protein. The table lists 500,000 or so distinct CDR3 sequences, less than 15% of them singletons. The sample was also reused in another study, on T cells in Graves' hyperthyroidism and ophthalmopathy.

The specimen comprised peripheral blood mononuclear cells (PBMCs), sampled at new diagnosis, from a patient treated with antithyroid drugs. Every receptor here comes from a woman aged 50 to 65 with Graves disease. Each CDR3 is given with its conserved first and last residue. A D gene is named only where the DNA matches it firmly. Part of the rows lack a size; the others show once, few, many or a class for expanded clones.

J gene | clone size | D gene | CDR3 length | V gene | CDR3 protein | CDR3 DNA
TRBJ2-7 | many | TRBD2 | 16 | TRBV6-1 | CASSAHRDYGTYEQYF | TGTGCCAGCAGTGCCCACCGGGACTATGGGACCTACGAGCAGTACTTC
TRBJ2-1 | few | . | 17 | TRBV20-1 | CSARDQTLRSSYNEQFF | TGCAGTGCTAGAGACCAGACTCTCAGGAGCTCCTACAATGAGCAGTTCTTC
TRBJ1-1 | many | TRBD1 | 15 | TRBV6-1 | CASNKPGQGPTEAFF | TGTGCCAGCAACAAACCGGGACAGGGGCCCACTGAAGCTTTCTTT
TRBJ1-1 | many | . | 15 | TRBV29-1 | CSVRGSGASNTEAFF | TGCAGCGTTCGAGGTTCAGGGGCTTCGAACACTGAAGCTTTCTTT
TRBJ2-3 | many | . | 17 | TRBV7-8 | CASSSPRGRLTTDTQYF | TGTGCCAGCAGTTCCCCTAGAGGGCGGTTAACCACAGATACGCAGTATTTT
TRBJ2-1 | few | TRBD2 | 17 | TRBV14 | CASSPSLGLAGINEQFF | TGTGCCAGCAGCCCAAGCTTGGGACTAGCGGGAATCAATGAGCAGTTCTTC
TRBJ2-7 | many | TRBD1 | 12 | TRBV5-1 | CASSFGQGRRDF | TGCGCCAGCAGCTTTGGACAGGGGCGGCGGGACTTC
TRBJ2-5 | . | TRBD2 | 15 | TRBV5-1 | CASSRGGHSLETQYF | TGCGCCAGCAGCCGGGGGGGACACTCTCTTGAGACCCAGTACTTC
TRBJ2-1 | many | . | 15 | TRBV28 | CASSLSVEIYNEQFF | TGTGCCAGCAGTTTGAGCGTGGAGATTTACAATGAGCAGTTCTTC
TRBJ2-4 | many | . | 15 | TRBV24-1 | CATSDSAGLGNIQYF | TGTGCCACCAGTGACTCAGCGGGCCTGGGGAACATTCAGTACTTC
TRBJ2-5 | . | TRBD2 | 18 | TRBV2 | CASSEGMTSGRMGEAQYF | TGTGCCAGCAGTGAAGGGATGACTAGCGGGAGAATGGGAGAGGCCCAGTACTTC
TRBJ2-5 | few | . | 14 | TRBV3-1 | CASSQGPDQETQYF | TGTGCCAGCAGCCAAGGACCAGACCAAGAGACCCAGTACTTC
TRBJ1-1 | many | . | 14 | TRBV2 | CASSDGGLGTEAFF | TGTGCCAGCAGTGATGGGGGGCTTGGGACTGAAGCTTTCTTT
TRBJ2-3 | many | TRBD1 | 15 | TRBV20-1 | CSAGGTGGFGDTQYF | TGCAGTGCTGGAGGGACAGGGGGATTCGGCGATACGCAGTATTTT
TRBJ2-7 | many | TRBD2 | 15 | TRBV5-1 | CASSWDSGSGYEQYF | TGCGCCAGCAGCTGGGATAGCGGGAGTGGATACGAGCAGTACTTC
TRBJ1-1 | . | . | 13 | TRBV10-2 | CAIRLQENTEAFF | TGCGCCATACGATTACAGGAGAACACTGAAGCTTTCTTT
TRBJ2-2 | few | . | 14 | TRBV14 | CASIFGVLSGELFF | TGTGCCAGCATCTTCGGGGTTCTGTCCGGGGAGCTGTTTTTT
TRBJ1-5 | many | . | 14 | TRBV20-1 | CSARGSYSNQPQHF | TGCAGTGCTAGGGGGAGTTATAGCAATCAGCCCCAGCATTTT
TRBJ2-3 | . | . | 15 | TRBV7-2 | CASSLGGSITDTQYF | TGTGCCAGCAGCTTAGGTGGGAGTATCACAGATACGCAGTATTTT
TRBJ2-1 | . | . | 15 | TRBV9 | CASSVDLQANNEQFF | TGTGCCAGCAGCGTAGACCTACAAGCCAACAATGAGCAGTTCTTC
TRBJ1-1 | many | . | 12 | TRBV30 | CAWRGYGTEAFF | TGTGCCTGGAGGGGCTATGGTACTGAAGCTTTCTTT
TRBJ2-2 | few | TRBD2 | 16 | TRBV6-5 | CASSYSGLAGSGELFF | TGTGCCAGCAGTTACTCCGGACTAGCGGGATCCGGGGAGCTGTTTTTT
TRBJ2-2 | . | . | 17 | TRBV7-2 | CASSLDTGRANTGELFF | TGTGCCAGCAGCTTAGATACAGGGAGGGCAAACACCGGGGAGCTGTTTTTT
TRBJ1-1 | many | . | 14 | TRBV7-3 | CASSLRGRDTEAFF | TGTGCCAGCAGCTTACGAGGGAGGGACACTGAAGCTTTCTTT
TRBJ2-7 | few | . | 13 | TRBV28 | CASSPGSFEGQYF | TGTGCCAGCAGCCCGGGGAGTTTCGAGGGGCAGTACTTC
TRBJ2-7 | many | . | 12 | TRBV11-2 | CASSQILLEQYF | TGTGCCAGCAGCCAGATACTCCTCGAGCAGTACTTC
TRBJ2-3 | many | TRBD2 | 14 | TRBV29-1 | CSALAGGRTDTQYF | TGCAGCGCCCTAGCGGGAGGGCGGACAGATACGCAGTATTTT
TRBJ2-1 | many | TRBD2 | 15 | TRBV27 | CASSLLTSGNNEQFF | TGTGCCAGCAGTTTATTAACTAGCGGGAACAATGAGCAGTTCTTC
TRBJ2-1 | . | . | 16 | TRBV5-5 | CASSHQGLSSYNEQFF | TGCGCCAGCAGCCATCAGGGCCTGAGCTCCTACAATGAGCAGTTCTTC
TRBJ1-1 | medium-sized | . | 16 | TRBV11-3 | CASSFSLAAMNTEAFF | TGTGCCAGCAGCTTTTCGTTGGCGGCCATGAACACTGAAGCTTTCTTT
TRBJ2-2 | many | . | 14 | TRBV7-9 | CASSFADYTGELFF | TGTGCCAGCAGCTTCGCCGATTACACCGGGGAGCTGTTTTTT
TRBJ2-6 | many | . | 14 | TRBV28 | CASISSSGANVLTF | TGTGCCAGCATCTCCAGCTCTGGGGCCAACGTCCTGACTTTC
TRBJ2-2 | . | TRBD2 | 16 | TRBV19 | CASRTSGRVNTGELFF | TGTGCCAGTAGGACTAGCGGGAGGGTGAACACCGGGGAGCTGTTTTTT
TRBJ1-3 | few | TRBD1 | 19 | TRBV12-3/TRBV12-4 | CASSFPGTGPSLGGNTIYF | TGTGCCAGCAGTTTTCCCGGGACAGGTCCCTCCCTAGGTGGAAACACCATATATTTT
TRBJ2-7 | many | . | 14 | TRBV10-3 | CAISEADRIYEQYF | TGTGCCATCAGTGAGGCGGACCGGATTTACGAGCAGTACTTC
TRBJ1-2 | . | . | 16 | TRBV9 | CASSVDWGWVSYGYTF | TGTGCCAGCAGCGTAGATTGGGGTTGGGTCAGCTATGGCTACACCTTC
TRBJ1-6 | few | . | 16 | TRBV6-2/TRBV6-3 | CASSYDLSSYNSPLHF | TGTGCCAGCAGTTACGATCTTAGCTCCTATAATTCACCCCTCCACTTT
TRBJ2-1 | many | TRBD2 | 14 | TRBV28 | CASSFGRSYNEQFF | TGTGCCAGCAGTTTCGGGAGGTCCTACAATGAGCAGTTCTTC
TRBJ1-4 | many | . | 19 | TRBV6-5 | CASSYSTVIWGGDREKLFF | TGTGCCAGCAGTTACTCGACCGTCATATGGGGGGGAGATCGGGAAAAACTGTTTTTT